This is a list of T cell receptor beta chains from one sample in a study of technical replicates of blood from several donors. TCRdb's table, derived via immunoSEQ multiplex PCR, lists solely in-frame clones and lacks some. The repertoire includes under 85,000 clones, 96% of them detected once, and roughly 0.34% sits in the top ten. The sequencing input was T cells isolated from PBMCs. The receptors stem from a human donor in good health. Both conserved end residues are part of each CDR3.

CASSLERTSRVFYEQYF,TRBJ2-7,TRBV5-1
CASSLSGTGAGQPQHF,TRBJ1-5,TRBV5-1
CASREGSGNEQFF,TRBJ2-1,TRBV4-3
CAITAGVAYEQYF,TRBJ2-7,TRBV10-3
CASSTGQMNTEAFF,TRBJ1-1,TRBV5-1
CASSGGLAGANNEQFF,TRBJ2-1,TRBV2
CASSLGASGNYEQYF,TRBJ2-7,TRBV5-1
CASSPRTSSADTQYF,TRBJ2-3,TRBV5-1
CASSYLAGGPGNEQFF,TRBJ2-1,TRBV27
CASSLNRITGELFF,TRBJ2-2,TRBV6-5
CASSPRDSHNEQFF,TRBJ2-1,TRBV7-6
CASSPLGLVRDTQYF,TRBJ2-3,TRBV13
CASSLAGTAPGRDLAFF,TRBJ1-1,TRBV7-2
CASSHSGNLRNEQFF,TRBJ2-1,TRBV7-9
CASSVTGTDTEAFF,TRBJ1-1,TRBV27
CATSRHREDTQYF,TRBJ2-3,TRBV15
CASSQLDRGSYNEQFF,TRBJ2-1,TRBV4-3
CASTDRSHTDTQYF,TRBJ2-3,TRBV2
CASSPDRDSPFNEQFF,TRBJ2-1,TRBV18